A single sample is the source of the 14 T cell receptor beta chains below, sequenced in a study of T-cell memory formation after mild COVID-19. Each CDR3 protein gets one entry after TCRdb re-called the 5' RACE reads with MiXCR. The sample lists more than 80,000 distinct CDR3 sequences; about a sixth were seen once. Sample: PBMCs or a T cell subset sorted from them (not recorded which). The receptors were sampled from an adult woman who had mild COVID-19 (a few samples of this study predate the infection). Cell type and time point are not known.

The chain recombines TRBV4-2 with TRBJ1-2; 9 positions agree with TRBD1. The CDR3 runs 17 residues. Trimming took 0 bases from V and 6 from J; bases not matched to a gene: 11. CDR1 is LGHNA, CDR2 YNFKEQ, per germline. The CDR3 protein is CASSQEGETGGENGYTF. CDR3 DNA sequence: TGTGCCAGCAGCCAAGAGGGGGAGACAGGGGGTGAAAATGGCTACACCTTC.

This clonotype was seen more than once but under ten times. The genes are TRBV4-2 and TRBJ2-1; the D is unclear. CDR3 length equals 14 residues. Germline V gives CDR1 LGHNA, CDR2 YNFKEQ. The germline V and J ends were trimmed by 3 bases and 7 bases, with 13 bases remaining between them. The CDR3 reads CASSQSQLPNEQFF. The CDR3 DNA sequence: TGTGCCAGCAGCCAGAGCCAATTGCCGAATGAGCAGTTCTTC.

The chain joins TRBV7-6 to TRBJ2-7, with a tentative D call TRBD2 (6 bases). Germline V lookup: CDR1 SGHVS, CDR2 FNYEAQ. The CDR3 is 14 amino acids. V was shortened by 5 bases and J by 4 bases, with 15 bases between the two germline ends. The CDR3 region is CASSPSGTLYEQYF. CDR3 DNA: TGTGCCAGCAGCCCCTCTGGGACTCTATACGAGCAGTACTTC.

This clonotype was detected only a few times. This chain's CDR3 is CASSSTGWTEHYEQYF. CDR3 in DNA: TGTGCCAGCAGTTCTACGGGGTGGACAGAGCACTACGAGCAGTACTTC. The rearrangement joins TRBV6-5 to TRBJ2-7, with a tentative D call TRBD1 (6 bases). The germline CDR1 and CDR2 sequences are MNHEY and SVGAGI. Trimming took 4 bases from V and 3 from J, leaving 19 bases between them. The CDR3 length is 16 residues.

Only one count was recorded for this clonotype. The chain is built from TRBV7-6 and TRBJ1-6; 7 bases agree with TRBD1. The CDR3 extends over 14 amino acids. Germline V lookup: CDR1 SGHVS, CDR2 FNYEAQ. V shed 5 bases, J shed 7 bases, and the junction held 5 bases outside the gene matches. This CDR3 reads CASSHDRVNSPLHF. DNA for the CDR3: TGTGCCAGCAGCCACGACAGGGTGAATTCACCCCTCCACTTT.

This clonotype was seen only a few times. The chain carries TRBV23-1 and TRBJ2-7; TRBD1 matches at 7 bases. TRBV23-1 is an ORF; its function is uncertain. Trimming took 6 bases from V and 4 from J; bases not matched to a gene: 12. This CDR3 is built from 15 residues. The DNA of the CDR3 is TGCGCCAGCAGGAACAAACCGGGACAGTCTTACGAGCAGTACTTC. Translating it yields CASRNKPGQSYEQYF.

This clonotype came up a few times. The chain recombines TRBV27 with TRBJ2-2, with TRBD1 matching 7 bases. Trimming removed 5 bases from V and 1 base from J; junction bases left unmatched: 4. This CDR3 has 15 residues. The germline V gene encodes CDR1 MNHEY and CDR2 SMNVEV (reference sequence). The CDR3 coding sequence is TGTGCCAGCAGTCCAGGGACAGTGAACACCGGGGAGCTGTTTTTT. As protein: CASSPGTVNTGELFF.

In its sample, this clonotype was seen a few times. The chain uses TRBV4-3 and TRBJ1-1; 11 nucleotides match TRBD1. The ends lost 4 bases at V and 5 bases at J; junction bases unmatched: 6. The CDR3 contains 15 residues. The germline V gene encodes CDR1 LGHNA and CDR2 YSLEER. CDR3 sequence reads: CASSLRDRGSTEAFF. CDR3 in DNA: TGCGCCAGCAGCCTTCGGGACAGGGGGTCGACTGAAGCTTTCTTT.

CDR3 amino acids: CASSLSSSGSGEQYF. The CDR3 bases are TGCGCCAGCAGCTTGAGCTCTAGCGGGAGTGGAGAGCAGTACTTC. This chain connects TRBV5-1 to TRBJ2-7; 10 bases agree with TRBD2. Germline V CDR1 and CDR2: SGHRS, YFSETQ. The CDR3 has 15 residues. V was pared by 1 base and J by 7 bases, with 8 bases of the junction left unmatched. The variable domain in full, completed from reference TRBV5-1 and TRBJ2-7, reads KAGVTQTPRYLIKTRGQQVTLSCSPISGHRSVSWYQQTPGQGLQFLFEYFSETQRNKGNFPGRFSGRQFSNSRSEMNVSTLELGDSALYLCASSLSSSGSGEQYFGPGTRLTVT.

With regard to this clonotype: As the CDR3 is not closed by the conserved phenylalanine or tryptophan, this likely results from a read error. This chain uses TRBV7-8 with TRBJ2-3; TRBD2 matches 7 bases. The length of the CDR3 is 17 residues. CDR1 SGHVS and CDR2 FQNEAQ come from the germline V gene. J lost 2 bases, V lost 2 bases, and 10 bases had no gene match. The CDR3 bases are TGTGCCAGCAGCTTATTATCTAGCGGCGAGGTCACAGATACGCAGTATTCT. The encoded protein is CASSLLSSGEVTDTQYS.

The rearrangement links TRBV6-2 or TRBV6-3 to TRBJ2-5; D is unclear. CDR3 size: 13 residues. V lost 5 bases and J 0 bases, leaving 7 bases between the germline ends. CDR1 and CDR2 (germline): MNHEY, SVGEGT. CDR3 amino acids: CASSPGYQETQYF. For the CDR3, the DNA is TGTGCCAGCAGTCCTGGGTACCAAGAGACCCAGTACTTC.

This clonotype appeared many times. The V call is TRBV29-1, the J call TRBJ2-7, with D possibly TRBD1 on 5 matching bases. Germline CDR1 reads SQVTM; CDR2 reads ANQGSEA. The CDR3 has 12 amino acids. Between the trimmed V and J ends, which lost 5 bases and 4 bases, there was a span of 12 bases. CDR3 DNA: TGCAGCGTTTCAGCAGGGAATTACGAGCAGTACTTC. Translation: CSVSAGNYEQYF.

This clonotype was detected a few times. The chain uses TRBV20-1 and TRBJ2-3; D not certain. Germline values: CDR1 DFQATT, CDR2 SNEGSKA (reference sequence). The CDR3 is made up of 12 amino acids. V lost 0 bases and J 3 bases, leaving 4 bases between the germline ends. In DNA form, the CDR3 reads TGCAGTGCTAGAGATATGACAGATACGCAGTATTTT. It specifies CSARDMTDTQYF.

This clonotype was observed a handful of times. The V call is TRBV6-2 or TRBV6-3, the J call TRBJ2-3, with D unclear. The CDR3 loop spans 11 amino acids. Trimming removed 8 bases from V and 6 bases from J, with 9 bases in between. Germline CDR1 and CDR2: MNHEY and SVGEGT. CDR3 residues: CASGFGDTQYF. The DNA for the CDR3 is TGTGCCAGCGGATTTGGGGATACGCAGTATTTT.